These 27 T cell receptor beta chains share one sample of origin, sequenced in a study of blood T cell repertoires in COVID-19. Measured with immunoSEQ multiplex PCR; TCRdb has only the in-frame clones, and not every one. Of approximately 450,000 clones in the sample, approximately 92% were seen once. The source material was PBMCs or T cells enriched from blood (not recorded which). These receptors all stem from a man aged 30 to 39 who had recovered from COVID-19.

The chain uses TRBV7-6 and TRBJ2-7; possibly TRBD2 for D (6 bases). The V and J ends lost 5 bases and 3 bases respectively, with 17 bases between them. CDR3 size: 15 residues. Germline V gene data show CDR1 as SGHVS and CDR2 as FNYEAQ. The CDR3 loop reads CASSPATLGGYEQYF. The CDR3 nucleotides read TGTGCCAGCAGCCCAGCGACCCTGGGGGGCTACGAGCAGTACTTC.

This chain uses TRBV28 with TRBJ1-5, with D possibly TRBD1 on 5 matching bases. CDR3 length: 15 residues. V shed 6 bases and J shed 4 bases, with 16 bases lying between them. The germline V gene encodes CDR1 MDHEN and CDR2 SYDVKM. CDR3 amino acids: CASRVLVTANQPQHF. The CDR3 bases are TGTGCCAGCAGGGTCCTAGTGACAGCAAATCAGCCCCAGCATTTT.

The chain is built from TRBV27 and TRBJ2-6; no clear D. CDR3 size: 14 residues. CDR1 MNHEY and CDR2 SMNVEV come from the germline V gene (reference sequence). V lost 6 bases to trimming and J lost 0 bases, with 6 bases between them. This CDR3 reads CASSMSSGANVLTF. In DNA, the CDR3 is TGTGCCAGCAGCATGAGCTCTGGGGCCAACGTCCTGACTTTC.

This clone was recorded once. The chain carries TRBV11-2 and TRBJ2-2; 10 positions agree with TRBD2. The V gene's germline CDR1 is SGHAT and CDR2 FQNNGV. This CDR3 has 16 residues. The V and J ends lost 4 bases and 4 bases, in that order; junction bases with no gene match: 6. CDR3 DNA sequence: TGTGCCAGCAGCTCTCAAATAGCGGGAGGCACCGGGGAGCTGTTTTTT. This encodes CASSSQIAGGTGELFF. The entire variable domain, with the rest obtained from reference TRBV11-2 and TRBJ2-2, is as follows: EAGVAQSPRYKIIEKRQSVAFWCNPISGHATLYWYQQILGQGPKLLIQFQNNGVVDDSQLPKDRFSAERLKGVDSTLKIQPAKLEDSAVYLCASSSQIAGGTGELFFGEGSRLTVL.

This clone has only one observation. The rearrangement uses TRBV29-1 and TRBJ2-2, with TRBD2 identical over 8 bases. Germline V gene sequence: CDR1 SQVTM, CDR2 ANQGSEA. This CDR3 spans 16 amino acids. V lost 7 bases and J lost 0; bases outside the gene matches: 10. For the CDR3, the DNA is TGCAGCGCTGGGAAAGCGGGAGAAGCGAACACCGGGGAGCTGTTTTTT. As protein: CSAGKAGEANTGELFF.

This chain joins TRBV3-1 (or the pseudogene TRBV3-2) and TRBJ1-3; no definite D call. This CDR3 is 13 amino acids long. Germline loops: CDR1 LGHDT, CDR2 YNNKEL (reference sequence). V dropped 1 base and J dropped 2 bases, with 3 bases sitting between them. The chain's CDR3 is CASSQGPGNTIYF. CDR3 in DNA: TGTGCCAGCAGCCAAGGGCCTGGAAACACCATATATTTT.

The chain employs TRBV5-4 and TRBJ2-1; 7 bases align to TRBD1. Looked up from germline, CDR1 is SGHNT and CDR2 is YYREEE (reference sequence). This CDR3 comprises 13 residues. The junction had 7 bases not matched to a gene; V was cut back by 4 bases and J by 9 bases. The DNA for the CDR3 is TGTGCCAGCAGCAAGACAGGGTCGAGTGAGCAGTTCTTC. It is translated as CASSKTGSSEQFF.

This sequence joins TRBV7-2 and TRBJ1-5, with D unclear. Germline CDR1 reads SGHTA; CDR2 reads FQGNSA. V gave up 2 bases and J gave up 4 bases, with 12 bases separating them. This CDR3 comprises 15 residues. The CDR3: CASSLWSGINQPQHF. CDR3 nucleotides: TGTGCCAGCAGCTTATGGTCCGGGATTAATCAGCCCCAGCATTTT. The full variable domain, completed using reference TRBV7-2 and TRBJ1-5, is GAGVSQSPSNKVTEKGKDVELRCDPISGHTALYWYRQSLGQGLEFLIYFQGNSAPDKSGLPSDRFSAERTGGSVSTLTIQRTQQEDSAVYLCASSLWSGINQPQHFGDGTRLSIL.

The chain recombines TRBV5-6 with TRBJ2-5; 7 bases map to TRBD1. With V trimmed by 3 bases and J by 6 bases, 5 bases remained unmatched. Germline loops: CDR1 SGHDT, CDR2 YYEEEE. CDR3 size: 13 residues. The CDR3 DNA reads as TGTGCCAGCAGCTATGACAGGGCTAAGACCCAGTACTTC. This gives the protein CASSYDRAKTQYF.

This chain joins TRBV18 and TRBJ1-1; 7 bases map to TRBD1. The CDR3 is 13 residues long. Germline V gene lookup returns CDR1 KGHSH and CDR2 LQKENI. With V trimmed by 5 bases and J by 1 base, 1 base remained unmatched. CDR3 region: CASSGQENTEAFF. The CDR3 DNA reads TGTGCCAGCTCAGGACAGGAGAACACTGAAGCTTTCTTT.

The chain combines TRBV6-5 with TRBJ2-7, with 13 positions matching TRBD2. Germline CDR1 is MNHEY and CDR2 is SVGAGI. V lost 5 bases and J lost 3; bases outside the gene matches: 4. The CDR3 is 15 residues long. CDR3 nucleotide sequence: TGTGCCAGCAGTCCGACTAGCGGGGGGCTCTACGAGCAGTACTTC. Protein: CASSPTSGGLYEQYF.

The chain carries TRBV4-2 and TRBJ1-5; 8 bases line up with TRBD1. Germline V lookup: CDR1 LGHNA, CDR2 YNFKEQ. The junction had 6 bases not matched to a gene; V was cut back by 0 bases and J by 5 bases. This CDR3 spans 16 amino acids. The CDR3 spells CASSQEGGQGHQPQHF. CDR3 in DNA: TGTGCCAGCAGCCAAGAGGGAGGACAGGGACATCAGCCCCAGCATTTT.

Concerning this clone itself: The sample has other DNA sequences that encode this CDR3 too. CDR3 protein: CASRGLAGEQYF. The DNA of the CDR3 is TGTGCCAGTAGGGGACTAGCGGGAGAGCAGTACTTC. The chain uses TRBV19 and TRBJ2-7; 13 nucleotides agree with TRBD2. Germline-derived CDR1 and CDR2 are LNHDA and SQIVND (reference sequence). The junction had 0 bases not matched to a gene; V was cut back by 6 bases and J by 7 bases. The CDR3 length is 12 residues. The entire variable domain, with the rest obtained from reference TRBV19 and TRBJ2-7, is as follows: DGGITQSPKYLFRKEGQNVTLSCEQNLNHDAMYWYRQDPGQGLRLIYYSQIVNDFQKGDIAEGYSVSREKKESFPLTVTSAQKNPTAFYLCASRGLAGEQYFGPGTRLTVT.

The chain joins TRBV28 to TRBJ2-3; TRBD1 aligns across 7 bases. Trimming took 5 bases from V and 0 from J; bases not matched to a gene: 11. The germline V gene encodes CDR1 MDHEN and CDR2 SYDVKM. The CDR3 extends over 17 amino acids. CDR3 residues: CASSPPYRGFSTDTQYF. CDR3 nucleotides: TGTGCCAGCAGTCCGCCCTACAGGGGATTTAGCACAGATACGCAGTATTTT.

The V and J genes are TRBV30 and TRBJ2-3; no clear D gene. The CDR3 spans 11 residues. The ends were cut back, 6 bases at V and 4 bases at J, with 8 bases in the middle. Germline lookup yields CDR1 GTSNPN and CDR2 SVGIG (reference sequence). The CDR3 bases are TGTGCCTGTCAACCGGCAGATACGCAGTATTTT. Its protein is CACQPADTQYF.

The chain has TRBV29-1 and TRBJ2-3; maybe TRBD2 (6 bases). This CDR3 is built from 15 residues. Trimming removed 2 bases at V and 1 base at J, with 13 bases between. The germline V gene has CDR1 SQVTM and CDR2 ANQGSEA. This CDR3 is CSVERNSGRTDTQYF. The CDR3 DNA reads as TGCAGCGTTGAAAGAAATAGCGGTCGCACAGATACGCAGTATTTT.

This sequence joins TRBV5-8 and TRBJ1-4, with 8 bases matching TRBD1. The CDR3 length is 15 residues. Trimming at V came to 4 bases and at J to 7 bases, leaving 9 bases not matched to a gene. Germline assignment: CDR1 SGHTS and CDR2 YDEGEE. In DNA form, the CDR3 reads TGTGCCAGCAGCCCTCGGACAGGGCGAGGTGAAAAACTGTTTTTT. Its protein product is CASSPRTGRGEKLFF.

V gene TRBV21-1 combines with J gene TRBJ1-6. TRBV21-1 is reported as a pseudogene. The CDR3 covers 14 residues. The CDR3 reads CASSKPIINSPLHF. The CDR3 DNA reads TGTGCCAGCAGCAAACCTATCATAAATTCACCCCTCCACTTT.

The gene calls are TRBV5-1 and TRBJ2-2, with 7 nucleotides matching TRBD2. CDR1 is SGHRS and CDR2 is YFSETQ in the germline V gene. This CDR3 has 15 amino acids. The V segment lost 4 bases and the J segment 5 bases; nucleotides outside the gene matches: 8. CDR3 DNA: TGCGCCAGCAGCCCGAGTCGGGGGGTTACCGGGGAGCTGTTTTTT. Protein: CASSPSRGVTGELFF. Drawing the rest from reference TRBV5-1 and TRBJ2-2, the complete variable domain is KAGVTQTPRYLIKTRGQQVTLSCSPISGHRSVSWYQQTPGQGLQFLFEYFSETQRNKGNFPGRFSGRQFSNSRSEMNVSTLELGDSALYLCASSPSRGVTGELFFGEGSRLTVL.

The CDR3 here is CASSLGAGTYEQYF. The CDR3 coding sequence is TGCGCCAGCAGCTTGGGAGCGGGAACGTACGAGCAGTACTTC. The chain combines TRBV5-1 with TRBJ2-7, with 7 bases aligning to TRBD2. This CDR3 contains 14 residues. Germline CDR1 reads SGHRS; CDR2 reads YFSETQ. With 0 bases clipped from V and 4 bases from J, the junction kept 4 bases outside the gene matches. The complete variable domain, with remaining parts taken from reference TRBV5-1 and TRBJ2-7, reads KAGVTQTPRYLIKTRGQQVTLSCSPISGHRSVSWYQQTPGQGLQFLFEYFSETQRNKGNFPGRFSGRQFSNSRSEMNVSTLELGDSALYLCASSLGAGTYEQYFGPGTRLTVT.

The chain carries TRBV19 and TRBJ1-5; 9 bases are a match to TRBD1. The CDR3 has 14 residues. V lost 7 bases, J lost 6 bases, and 7 bases stayed unmatched. In germline, CDR1 is LNHDA, CDR2 SQIVND (reference sequence). In DNA form, the CDR3 reads TGTGCCAGTACCAAGGACAGGGGCGGTCAGCCCCAGCATTTT. This translates into CASTKDRGGQPQHF. Supplemented by reference TRBV19 and TRBJ1-5, the full variable domain reads DGGITQSPKYLFRKEGQNVTLSCEQNLNHDAMYWYRQDPGQGLRLIYYSQIVNDFQKGDIAEGYSVSREKKESFPLTVTSAQKNPTAFYLCASTKDRGGQPQHFGDGTRLSIL.

The chain is built from TRBV10-3 and TRBJ1-6; TRBD1 agrees at 10 bases. The trim removed 0 bases at V and 9 bases at J, leaving 5 bases unmatched. Looked up from germline, CDR1 is ENHRY and CDR2 is SYGVKD. The CDR3 is made up of 16 amino acids. CDR3 bases: TGTGCCATCAGTGAGTCCGGGACAGGGGAAGGTTCACCCCTCCACTTT. Amino acids: CAISESGTGEGSPLHF.

The chain employs TRBV6-4 and TRBJ2-6; D ambiguous. The germline gives CDR1 MRHNA, CDR2 SNTAGT. Trimming shortened V by 4 bases and J by 0 bases, and 4 bases separated the two germline ends. The CDR3 has 14 residues. In DNA form, the CDR3 reads TGTGCCAGCAGTGTAGTCTCTGGGGCCAACGTCCTGACTTTC. Translating it yields CASSVVSGANVLTF.

This rearrangement joins TRBV27 to TRBJ1-5; no firm D call. This CDR3 has 12 residues. V was shortened by 6 bases and J by 5 bases, with 8 bases between the two germline ends. The germline V gene has CDR1 MNHEY and CDR2 SMNVEV (reference sequence). Here the CDR3 reads CASRSGYQPQHF. The DNA of the CDR3 is TGTGCCAGCAGGTCAGGCTATCAGCCCCAGCATTTT.

The chain carries TRBV5-4 and TRBJ2-7, with a weak D call TRBD2 (6 bases). Per the germline V gene, CDR1 is SGHNT and CDR2 is YYREEE (reference sequence). The CDR3 sequence is 13 residues long. The V end was cut by 5 bases, the J end by 0 bases, with 9 bases between. The CDR3 sequence: CASRSGSSYEQYF. CDR3 coding DNA: TGTGCCAGCAGGTCCGGGAGCTCCTACGAGCAGTACTTC.

Here the CDR3 DNA reads TGTGCCAGCTCACCATCGTCGAGGTGGGGGCAATACAATGAGCAGTTCTTC. Translating gives CASSPSSRWGQYNEQFF. This chain joins TRBV18 and TRBJ2-1; possibly TRBD1 for D (6 bases). Germline loops: CDR1 KGHSH, CDR2 LQKENI. The germline V and J ends were trimmed by 2 bases and 4 bases, with 18 bases remaining between them. The CDR3 runs 17 residues.

This chain connects TRBV7-2 to TRBJ2-1; the match to TRBD2 covers 12 bases. V lost 5 bases, J lost 5 bases, and 16 bases stayed unmatched. The CDR3 contains 19 residues. Per germline, CDR1 SGHTA and CDR2 FQGNSA. The CDR3 region is CASSKSGTVLAGGHNEQFF. CDR3 DNA sequence: TGTGCCAGCAGCAAATCCGGGACAGTACTAGCGGGAGGACACAATGAGCAGTTCTTC. Variable domain in full (rest from reference TRBV7-2 and TRBJ2-1): GAGVSQSPSNKVTEKGKDVELRCDPISGHTALYWYRQSLGQGLEFLIYFQGNSAPDKSGLPSDRFSAERTGGSVSTLTIQRTQQEDSAVYLCASSKSGTVLAGGHNEQFFGPGTRLTVL.